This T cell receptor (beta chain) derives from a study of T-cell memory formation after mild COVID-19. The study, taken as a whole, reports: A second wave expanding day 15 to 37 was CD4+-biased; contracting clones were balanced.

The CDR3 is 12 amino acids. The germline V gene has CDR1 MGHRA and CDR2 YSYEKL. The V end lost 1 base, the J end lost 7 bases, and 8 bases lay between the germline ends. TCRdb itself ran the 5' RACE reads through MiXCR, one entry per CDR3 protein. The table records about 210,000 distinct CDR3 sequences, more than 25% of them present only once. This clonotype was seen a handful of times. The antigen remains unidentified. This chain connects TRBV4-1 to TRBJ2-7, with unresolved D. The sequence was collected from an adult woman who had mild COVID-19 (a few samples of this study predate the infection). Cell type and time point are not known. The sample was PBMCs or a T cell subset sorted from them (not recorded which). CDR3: CASSQAQGEQYF. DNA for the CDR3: TGCGCCAGCAGCCAAGCCCAAGGGGAGCAGTACTTC.